A selection of T cell receptor beta chains follows, all from one sample in a study of response to subunit inactivated influenza vaccine. In TCRdb, the RT-PCR reads were re-called with MiXCR into one record per CDR3 protein. The repertoire holds roughly 670,000 distinct CDR3 sequences, with about 15% as singletons. The material was PBMCs from blood, obtained less than 15 days before vaccination. Receptors were obtained from a man aged 50 to 59 who received an inactivated influenza vaccine. Both conserved end residues are part of each CDR3. The order of the fields is V gene, D gene, clone size, J gene, CDR3 DNA, CDR3 protein. The D gene is left open where the match is weak. A row's size may be missing; if present it is once, few, many or a size class.

V: TRBV14; D: TRBD1; size: NA; J: TRBJ2-5; DNA: TGTGCCAGCAGCTCGCGGACAGGGACCCAAGAGACCCAGTACTTC; CDR3: CASSSRTGTQETQYF
V: TRBV2; D: NA; size: NA; J: TRBJ2-3; DNA: TGTGCCAGCAGTGATTTTACGGCTTCCACAGATACGCAGTATTTT; CDR3: CASSDFTASTDTQYF
V: TRBV10-3; D: TRBD2; size: few; J: TRBJ2-5; DNA: TGTGCCATCAGTGAGTCTCGGACTAGCGGGAGTGGAGAGACCCAGTACTTC; CDR3: CAISESRTSGSGETQYF
V: TRBV30; D: NA; size: NA; J: TRBJ2-5; DNA: TGTGCCTGGAGTGTTATGGAGGGGACCCAGTACTTC; CDR3: CAWSVMEGTQYF
V: TRBV7-6; D: TRBD1; size: NA; J: TRBJ1-2; DNA: TGTGCCAGCAGCTTAGAGAGACAGGACAGGGGCCGATTTAACTATGGCTACACCTTC; CDR3: CASSLERQDRGRFNYGYTF
V: TRBV6-5; D: NA; size: NA; J: TRBJ1-4; DNA: TGTGCCAGCAGTTACTCGAGCGCCAGCGCAACTAATGAAAAACTGTTTTTT; CDR3: CASSYSSASATNEKLFF
V: TRBV5-1; D: TRBD1; size: NA; J: TRBJ1-1; DNA: TGCGCCAGCAGCGTCCGGGACAGAAGCACTGAAGCTTTCTTT; CDR3: CASSVRDRSTEAFF
V: TRBV11-2; D: NA; size: NA; J: TRBJ2-1; DNA: TGTGCCAGCAGCTTAGATCATCTAGTCGATGAGCAGTTCTTC; CDR3: CASSLDHLVDEQFF
V: TRBV20-1; D: NA; size: NA; J: TRBJ2-2; DNA: TGCAGTGCTAGAGATAGCGCATACACCGGGGAGCTGTTTTTT; CDR3: CSARDSAYTGELFF
V: TRBV7-2; D: TRBD2; size: few; J: TRBJ2-1; DNA: TGTGCCAGCAGCCGGGGGGGCGGGGGCCACAATGAGCAGTTCTTC; CDR3: CASSRGGGGHNEQFF
V: TRBV5-1; D: TRBD2; size: few; J: TRBJ2-1; DNA: TGCGCCAGCAGCTTGGGACTAGCGGGGGGCACGACCCACAATGAGCAGTTCTTC; CDR3: CASSLGLAGGTTHNEQFF
V: TRBV2; D: NA; size: NA; J: TRBJ2-3; DNA: TGTGCCAGCAGTGACCCGGGACACCCGTTGGATACGCAGTATTTT; CDR3: CASSDPGHPLDTQYF
V: TRBV20-1; D: NA; size: NA; J: TRBJ1-1; DNA: TGCAGTGCTAGAGATATGGGAGGGCTATTGACTGAAGCTTTCTTT; CDR3: CSARDMGGLLTEAFF
V: TRBV12-5; D: NA; size: many; J: TRBJ2-2; DNA: TGTGCTAGTGGTTTGGTCTGGGGTAGCGGGAACACCGGGGAGCTGTTTTTT; CDR3: CASGLVWGSGNTGELFF
V: TRBV7-2; D: TRBD2; size: NA; J: TRBJ2-7; DNA: TGTGCCAGCAGCTTAGTTTGGGAGGGTCCCTACGAGCAGTACTTC; CDR3: CASSLVWEGPYEQYF
V: TRBV6-1; D: NA; size: NA; J: TRBJ1-5; DNA: TGTGCCAGCAGTGAAGGGTTCCGACAGCCCCAGCATTTT; CDR3: CASSEGFRQPQHF
V: TRBV4-2; D: NA; size: NA; J: TRBJ2-1; DNA: TGTGCCAGCAGCCAAGACGACTATTCCTACAATGAGCAGTTCTTC; CDR3: CASSQDDYSYNEQFF
V: TRBV27; D: TRBD2; size: few; J: TRBJ2-4; DNA: TGTGCCAGCAGTTCATCGGTATCGTCTAGCGGGGGGGCCGTTAACATTCAGTACTTC; CDR3: CASSSSVSSSGGAVNIQYF
V: TRBV6-1; D: TRBD1; size: NA; J: TRBJ2-2; DNA: TGTGCCAGCAGCCGGACAGGGGGCGCTGGCGGGGAGCTGTTTTTT; CDR3: CASSRTGGAGGELFF
V: TRBV20-1; D: TRBD2; size: NA; J: TRBJ2-7; DNA: TGCAGTGCTAGAATCGCTAGCGGCTCCTACGAGCAGTACTTC; CDR3: CSARIASGSYEQYF
V: TRBV20-1; D: TRBD1; size: many; J: TRBJ1-2; DNA: TGCAGTGGTGGGGACAGGCCAAACTATGGCTACACCTTC; CDR3: CSGGDRPNYGYTF
V: TRBV7-8; D: NA; size: NA; J: TRBJ1-4; DNA: TGTGCCAGCAGCTTAGAGGTGGGGGGCGATGAAAAACTGTTTTTT; CDR3: CASSLEVGGDEKLFF
V: TRBV20-1; D: TRBD2; size: NA; J: TRBJ2-4; DNA: TGCAGTGCTCCTCAAGGGGCGGGGGTAGACAAAAACATTCAGTACTTC; CDR3: CSAPQGAGVDKNIQYF
V: TRBV2; D: TRBD1; size: NA; J: TRBJ1-1; DNA: TGTGCCAGCAGTTGGACAGGGCCCTCCACTGAAGCTTTCTTT; CDR3: CASSWTGPSTEAFF
V: TRBV7-8; D: TRBD1; size: NA; J: TRBJ2-1; DNA: TGTGCCAGCCGATGGGACAGGGGCATTATTGAGCAGTTCTTC; CDR3: CASRWDRGIIEQFF
V: TRBV6-2/TRBV6-3; D: NA; size: many; J: TRBJ2-5; DNA: TGTGCCAGCAGTTACCATGAGGAGACCTACCAAGAGACCCAGTACTTC; CDR3: CASSYHEETYQETQYF